This T cell receptor (beta chain) was sequenced for a study of blood T cell repertoires in COVID-19 (dated by TCRdb to the early 2020s). Regarding the research as a whole: Samples from collaborators originated in the United States, Italy and Spain and spanned both the acute and convalescent phases of COVID-19. The prospective study material was composed of cDNA or gDNA derived from T cells, B-cell-depleted T cells, or PBMCs. Deeply sampled blood TCRbeta repertoires from subjects exposed to, actively infected with, or recovered from COVID-19 were included in the dataset. A freely available public database, intended as a resource for researchers studying the immune response to SARS-CoV-2, is where the repertoires were released. Samples came from the ongoing ImmuneRACE study (first 160 participants) plus 1,254 subjects from 6 global collaborators. Nearly every sample came with metadata listing a de-identified subject ID, COVID-19 status, age in years and sex. Where HLA class I and class II types were available, the types were taken from metadata supplied by the sample provider, not from assay-based typing.

Details on this clone: The antigen this receptor binds is unknown. Base qualities are not at hand, and no much larger clone is one base apart.

TCRbeta CDR3 regions were amplified from genomic DNA using the immunoSEQ Assay, a bias-controlled multiplex PCR. Regarding the original processing steps: Within the assay, amplification of reference gene primers was used to estimate how many nucleated cells each sample contained. Sequence reads were collapsed and filtered to measure the absolute abundance of every unique TCRbeta CDR3 rearrangement. For each sample, productive Simpson clonality was calculated by taking the square root of Simpson's diversity index across productive rearrangements. Entries here come from immuneACCESS through TCRdb and include only in-frame sequences with V and J called. Some clones fail to appear in such tables; in the studies checked, an unresolved V gene covers under half of the shortfall, and the cause of the remainder is unknown. Clonal size and the V and J genes are those of that table, whereas D and trimming came from the DNA. In all, the sample holds 80,000 or so clones, and 80% to 90% of those were seen once. 15% to 20% of the sample belongs to the ten largest clones.

Each collaborating institution followed its own protocols to collect whole blood in K2EDTA tubes. Collaborator samples were shipped for TCRbeta analysis as frozen whole blood, isolated PBMCs, or DNA extracted from either sample type. Beyond this particular receptor, the publication reports: The amount of clinical and demographic metadata varied by source and participant and was provided uncurated.

The CDR3 goes from the cysteine to the phenylalanine over 16 residues. Just CDR3 DNA is preserved here, 48 bases in frame from base 1. Trimming takes 2 bases off V and 4 bases off J; junction bases not matched to a gene: 10. According to the germline V gene, CDR1 reads MGHDK and CDR2 reads SYGVNS. The receptor was derived from a human donor in a cohort sampled during active COVID-19. The chain employs TRBV25-1 and TRBJ1-2, with 7 bases in between that match TRBD1. The sequenced sample consisted of peripheral blood. The encoded CDR3 is CASSERTGDSIYGYTF. The DNA sequence is as follows: TGTGCCAGCAGTGAACGGACAGGAGATTCCATCTATGGCTACACCTTC.